These 9 T cell receptor beta chains share one sample of origin, sequenced in a study of blood T cell repertoires in COVID-19. Produced via immunoSEQ multiplex PCR; TCRdb's table is partial and in-frame only. The table includes about 81,000 clones, around 91% detected once. Sequencing was carried out using peripheral blood. All receptors come from a woman aged 45-59 years in a cohort sampled during active COVID-19.

The sample holds one count of this clone. The rearrangement links TRBV19 to TRBJ2-1; the match to TRBD2 covers 8 bases. The CDR3 is 14 residues long. The V gene end was trimmed by 10 bases and the J gene end by 7 bases; junction bases not matched to a gene: 12. Germline V CDR1 and CDR2: LNHDA, SQIVND (reference sequence). The CDR3 protein is CATQATGGINEQFF. CDR3 bases: TGTGCCACCCAAGCGACGGGAGGGATAAATGAGCAGTTCTTC.

The rearrangement uses TRBV3-1 (or the pseudogene TRBV3-2) and TRBJ2-3, with a weak D call TRBD1 (7 bases). Germline CDR1 LGHDT, CDR2 YNNKEL (reference sequence). Trimming left V 4 bases short and J 2 bases short, with 13 bases between. The CDR3 has 15 residues. The CDR3 reads CASSPGGLLTDTQYF. DNA for the CDR3: TGTGCCAGCAGCCCAGGGGGGCTACTCACAGATACGCAGTATTTT.

The J gene is TRBJ2-3, the V gene TRBV18, with D tentatively TRBD1 (5 bases). This CDR3 is 16 amino acids long. CDR1 and CDR2 from the germline V gene are KGHSH and LQKENI. The V gene lost 3 bases and the J gene lost 0 bases, with 13 bases spanning the gap. CDR3: CASSPPQGPSTDTQYF. CDR3 bases: TGTGCCAGCTCACCGCCTCAGGGTCCTAGCACAGATACGCAGTATTTT.

A note on this clone: A read error may produce the germline difference seen at one junction end. This chain joins TRBV12-5 and TRBJ1-1; TRBD1 agrees at 7 bases. Per the germline V gene, CDR1 is LGHNT and CDR2 is FRNRAP. CDR3 size: 12 residues. CDR3 residues: CASGLGQTEAFF. For the CDR3, the DNA is TGTGCTAGTGGATTGGGACAGACTGAAGCTTTCTTT. Supplemented by reference TRBV12-5 and TRBJ1-1, the full variable domain reads DARVTQTPRHKVTEMGQEVTMRCQPILGHNTVFWYRQTMMQGLELLAYFRNRAPLDDSGMPKDRFSAEMPDATLATLKIQPSEPRDSAVYFCASGLGQTEAFFGQGTRLTVV.

J is TRBJ2-4 and V is TRBV7-9, with no clear D. Germline V gives CDR1 SEHNR, CDR2 FQNEAQ (reference sequence). This CDR3 is built from 13 residues. V gave up 1 base and J gave up 6 bases, with 7 bases separating them. CDR3 DNA sequence: TGTGCCAGCAGCTTAGATCACTTAAACATTCAGTACTTC. Protein sequence: CASSLDHLNIQYF.

The rearrangement links TRBV7-2 to TRBJ1-5; 7 bases agree with TRBD1. Germline CDR1 and CDR2: SGHTA and FQGNSA. Trimming removed 4 bases from V and 10 bases from J; junction bases left unmatched: 7. This CDR3 spans 13 amino acids. For the CDR3, the DNA is TGTGCCAGCAGCTCTGACAGGGTAAGCCCCCAGCATTTT. It translates to CASSSDRVSPQHF.

The chain is built from TRBV7-3 and TRBJ2-3, with 12 bases identical to TRBD2. Trimming cost V 5 bases and J 4 bases; bases outside gene matches: 13. The CDR3 loop spans 18 amino acids. The germline V gene encodes CDR1 SGHTA and CDR2 FQGTGA. The CDR3 bases are TGTGCCAGCAGCCAAAGCCCCGCGGCTAGCGGGGGGGCAGATACGCAGTATTTT. Translation gives CASSQSPAASGGADTQYF.

In this sample, this clone turned up a few times. The chain joins TRBV10-3 to TRBJ1-2, with D maybe TRBD1 (6 bases). The germline V and J ends were trimmed by 2 bases and 4 bases, with 14 bases remaining between them. CDR3 length: 15 residues. Germline V gene sequence: CDR1 ENHRY, CDR2 SYGVKD. The CDR3 DNA is TGTGCCATCAGTGAGGGGCAGGACAGCCTCTATGGCTACACCTTC. It codes for CAISEGQDSLYGYTF.

The chain has TRBV25-1 and TRBJ1-2; 8 bases line up with TRBD1. The CDR3 is made up of 13 amino acids. V trimming: 6 bases; J trimming: 7 bases; junction bases outside the gene matches: 7. CDR1 is MGHDK, CDR2 SYGVNS, per germline. The CDR3 sequence: CASSPGQGGGYTF. CDR3 nucleotide sequence: TGTGCCAGCAGCCCCGGACAGGGTGGTGGCTACACCTTC.